This T cell receptor beta chain comes out of a study of T cell responses to AZD1222 COVID-19 vaccine. Whole-study findings and limits: Sampled repertoires all dated from after the peak T cell response. It should be noted that donors were predominantly white British and more often female, and clonal diversity was possibly underestimated. Seropositive at baseline were only six AZD1222 recipients.

The germline V and J ends were trimmed by 4 bases and 1 base, with 8 bases remaining between them. The CDR3 runs to 13 residues. Germline-derived CDR1 and CDR2 are LNHDA and SQIVND (reference sequence). Assay: immunoSEQ multiplex PCR; the TCRdb copy retains only in-frame clones and omits some. The repertoire includes around 110,000 clones, 85% to 95% of them detected once, and about 3% sits in the top ten. This clone was detected once. What it binds is not known. The sequence was collected from an adult in good health. The chain couples TRBV19 to TRBJ2-7, with D possibly matching TRBD2 (6 bases). The starting material was peripheral blood, obtained on day 0 of AZD1222 vaccination. For the CDR3, the DNA is TGTGCCAGTAGTAGTGGGGGGTCCTACGAGCAGTACTTC. As protein: CASSSGGSYEQYF. The whole variable domain, remainder taken from reference TRBV19 and TRBJ2-7, is DGGITQSPKYLFRKEGQNVTLSCEQNLNHDAMYWYRQDPGQGLRLIYYSQIVNDFQKGDIAEGYSVSREKKESFPLTVTSAQKNPTAFYLCASSSGGSYEQYFGPGTRLTVT.